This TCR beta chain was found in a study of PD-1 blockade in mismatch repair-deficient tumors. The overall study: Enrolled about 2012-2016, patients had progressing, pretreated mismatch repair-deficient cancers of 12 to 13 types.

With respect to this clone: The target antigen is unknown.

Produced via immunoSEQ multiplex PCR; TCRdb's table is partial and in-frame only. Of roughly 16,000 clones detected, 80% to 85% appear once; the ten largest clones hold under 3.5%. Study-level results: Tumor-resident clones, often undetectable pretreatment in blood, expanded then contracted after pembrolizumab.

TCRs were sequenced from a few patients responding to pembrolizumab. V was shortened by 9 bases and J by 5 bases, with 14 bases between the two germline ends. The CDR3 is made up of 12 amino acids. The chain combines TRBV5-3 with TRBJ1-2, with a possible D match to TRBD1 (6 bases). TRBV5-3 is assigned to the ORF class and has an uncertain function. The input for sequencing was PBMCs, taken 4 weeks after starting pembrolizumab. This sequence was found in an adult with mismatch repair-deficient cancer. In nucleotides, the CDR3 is TGTGCCACGGGGGGGGCGAGGTATGGCTACACCTTC. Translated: CATGGARYGYTF.